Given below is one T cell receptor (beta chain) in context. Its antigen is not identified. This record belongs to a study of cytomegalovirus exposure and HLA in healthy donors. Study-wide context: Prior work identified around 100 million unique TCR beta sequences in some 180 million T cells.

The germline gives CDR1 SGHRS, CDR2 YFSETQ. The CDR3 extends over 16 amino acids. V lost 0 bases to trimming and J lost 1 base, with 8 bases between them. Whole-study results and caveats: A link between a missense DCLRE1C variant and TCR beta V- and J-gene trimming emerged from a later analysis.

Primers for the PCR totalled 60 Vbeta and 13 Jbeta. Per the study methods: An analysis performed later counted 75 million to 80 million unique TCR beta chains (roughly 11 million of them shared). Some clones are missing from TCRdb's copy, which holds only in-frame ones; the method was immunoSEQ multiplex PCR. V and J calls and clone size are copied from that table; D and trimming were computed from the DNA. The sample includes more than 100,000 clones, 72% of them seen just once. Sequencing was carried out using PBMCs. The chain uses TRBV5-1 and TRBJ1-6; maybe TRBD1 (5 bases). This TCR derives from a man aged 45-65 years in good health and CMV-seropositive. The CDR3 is CASSLVAGSYNSPLHF. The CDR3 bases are TGCGCCAGCAGCTTGGTTGCAGGGTCCTATAATTCACCCCTCCACTTT.